The rows below give T cell receptor beta chains drawn from one sample of a study of cytomegalovirus exposure and HLA in healthy donors. Repertoires were generated with immunoSEQ multiplex PCR, while TCRdb's copy carries only in-frame clones and drops some. This sample carries 160,000 or so clones, about 88% of them seen once, and the ten largest clones take 2.5% to 3%. Specimen: PBMCs. The receptors were gathered from a man aged 18 to 30 in good health and CMV-seronegative. CDR3s include the opening cysteine and the closing phenylalanine or tryptophan. The D gene is left open where the match is weak. Part of the rows lack a size; the others show once, few, many or a class for expanded clones.

-	TRBJ2-7	TRBV27	-	CASSEGDQSYEQYF	TGTGCCAGCAGCGAGGGAGATCAATCCTACGAGCAGTACTTC
few	TRBJ1-1	TRBV28	-	CASSSLETQTTEAFF	TGTGCCAGCAGTTCCCTCGAGACACAAACCACTGAAGCTTTCTTT
-	TRBJ2-3	TRBV5-4	TRBD2	CASSLGRAGSTDTQYF	TGTGCCAGCAGCCTCGGGAGGGCCGGGAGCACAGATACGCAGTATTTT
-	TRBJ2-3	TRBV2	TRBD1	CASTRDRANTDTQYF	TGTGCCAGCACTAGAGACAGGGCGAACACAGATACGCAGTATTTT
-	TRBJ1-5	TRBV7-8	-	CASSLGQGGRNQPQHF	TGTGCCAGCAGCTTAGGGCAGGGAGGACGAAATCAGCCCCAGCATTTT
-	TRBJ1-4	TRBV10-3	TRBD1	CAISETGQPNEKLFF	TGTGCCATCAGTGAGACGGGACAGCCGAATGAAAAACTGTTTTTT
once	TRBJ2-3	TRBV5-1	TRBD2	CASSFLAGGPDFTDTQYF	TGCGCCAGCAGTTTTCTAGCGGGGGGACCAGACTTCACAGATACGCAGTATTTT
-	TRBJ2-5	TRBV5-1	-	CASSLSTGQETQYF	TGCGCCAGCAGCTTGTCGACGGGGCAAGAGACCCAGTACTTC
-	TRBJ2-5	TRBV19	TRBD1	CASSTPGQGETQYF	TGTGCCAGTAGTACCCCGGGACAGGGGGAGACCCAGTACTTC
-	TRBJ2-1	TRBV6-5	TRBD2	CASSSGLAGGRNEQFF	TGTGCCAGCAGTTCGGGACTAGCGGGAGGAAGAAATGAGCAGTTCTTC
-	TRBJ1-1	TRBV6-1	TRBD1	CASTSPGTAEAFF	TGTGCCAGCACTTCTCCCGGGACAGCTGAAGCTTTCTTT
-	TRBJ1-2	TRBV18	-	CASSPGAGPYGYTF	TGTGCCAGCTCACCGGGCGCAGGCCCCTATGGCTACACCTTC
-	TRBJ2-5	TRBV7-6	-	CASSLAGAGQETQYF	TGTGCCAGCAGCTTAGCAGGGGCAGGGCAAGAGACCCAGTACTTC
-	TRBJ2-7	TRBV19	-	CASSIGVNAYEQYF	TGTGCCAGTAGTATTGGAGTAAATGCCTACGAGCAGTACTTC
-	TRBJ2-2	TRBV10-2	-	CASSESLTVNTGELFF	TGCGCCAGCAGTGAGTCCCTGACAGTGAACACCGGGGAGCTGTTTTTT
-	TRBJ2-1	TRBV27	-	CASSGNPYNEQFF	TGTGCCAGCAGCGGGAACCCATACAATGAGCAGTTCTTC
-	TRBJ2-1	TRBV19	TRBD2	CASIGTSGSYNEQFF	TGTGCCTCAATCGGGACTAGCGGTTCCTACAATGAGCAGTTCTTC
-	TRBJ2-5	TRBV4-1	-	CASSQGTNREWETQYF	TGCGCCAGCAGCCAGGGTACTAACAGGGAATGGGAGACCCAGTACTTC